Included here is one T cell receptor (beta chain) sequence, with context. Its antigen is unknown. This sample is part of a study of T cell repertoires in cytomegalovirus infection. Study-wide background: Well-studied HLA-B-restricted CMV epitopes were used in the study alongside recently identified HLA-C-restricted ones. Indicated by public TCR beta signatures were CMV infection and matching HLA type. Whole-study findings and limits: Based on cumulative public TCR beta family frequency, carriers of CMV plus the relevant HLA were identified. The ex vivo response showed dominance by HLA-C-restricted CMV-specific TCR beta clonotypes.

A single record per CDR3 protein comes from TCRdb applying MiXCR to the reads. Among approximately 49,000 distinct CDR3 sequences listed, around 20% were seen once. Germline V gene data show CDR1 as SGHVS and CDR2 as FNYEAQ. V lost 0 bases, J lost 3 bases, and 11 bases lay in between. The CDR3 is made up of 15 amino acids. The chain couples TRBV7-6 to TRBJ2-5, with a possible D match to TRBD1 (6 bases). Sequenced material: CD8+ T cells from cultured PBMCs, taken from culture after CMV antigen stimulation. The receptor's source is a human donor in good health (CMV status not recorded). Some clones in this sample may be carry-over from other donors' samples. CDR3 in amino acids: CASSLAVNREETQYF. CDR3 sequence (DNA): TGTGCCAGCAGCTTAGCGGTCAACAGGGAAGAGACCCAGTACTTC.